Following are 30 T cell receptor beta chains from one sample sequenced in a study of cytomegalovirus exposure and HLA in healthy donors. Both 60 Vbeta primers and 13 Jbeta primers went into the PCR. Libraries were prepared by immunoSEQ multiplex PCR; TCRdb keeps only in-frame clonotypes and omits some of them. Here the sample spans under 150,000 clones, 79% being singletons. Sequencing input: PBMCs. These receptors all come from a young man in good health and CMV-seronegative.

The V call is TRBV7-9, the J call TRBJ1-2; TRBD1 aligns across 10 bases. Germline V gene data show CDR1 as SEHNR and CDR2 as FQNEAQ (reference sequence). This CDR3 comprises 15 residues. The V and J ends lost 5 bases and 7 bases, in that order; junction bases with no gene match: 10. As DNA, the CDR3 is TGTGCCAGCAGCCCTCTGACAGGGGGCGCCCGTGGCTACACCTTC. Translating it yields CASSPLTGGARGYTF.

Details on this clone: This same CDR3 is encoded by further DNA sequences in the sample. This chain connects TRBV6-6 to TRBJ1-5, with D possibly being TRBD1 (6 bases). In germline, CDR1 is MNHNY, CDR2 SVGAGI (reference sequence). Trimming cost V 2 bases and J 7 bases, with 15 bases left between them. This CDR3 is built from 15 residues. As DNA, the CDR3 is TGTGCCAGCAGTTACGTTAGACAGGAGGTACAGCCCCAGCATTTT. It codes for CASSYVRQEVQPQHF.

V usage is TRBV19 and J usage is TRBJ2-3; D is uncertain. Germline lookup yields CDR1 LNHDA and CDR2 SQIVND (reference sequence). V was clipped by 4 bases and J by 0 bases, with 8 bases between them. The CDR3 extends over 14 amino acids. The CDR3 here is CASSSTNSTDTQYF. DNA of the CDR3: TGTGCCAGTAGTAGCACTAATAGCACAGATACGCAGTATTTT. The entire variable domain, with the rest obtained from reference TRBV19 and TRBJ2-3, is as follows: DGGITQSPKYLFRKEGQNVTLSCEQNLNHDAMYWYRQDPGQGLRLIYYSQIVNDFQKGDIAEGYSVSREKKESFPLTVTSAQKNPTAFYLCASSSTNSTDTQYFGPGTRLTVL.

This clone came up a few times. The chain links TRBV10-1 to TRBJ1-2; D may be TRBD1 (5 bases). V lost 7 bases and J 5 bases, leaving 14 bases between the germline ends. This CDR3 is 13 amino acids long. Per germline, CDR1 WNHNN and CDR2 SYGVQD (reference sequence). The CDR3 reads CASMGGAEYGYTF. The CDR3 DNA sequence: TGCGCCAGCATGGGCGGGGCTGAGTATGGCTACACCTTC.

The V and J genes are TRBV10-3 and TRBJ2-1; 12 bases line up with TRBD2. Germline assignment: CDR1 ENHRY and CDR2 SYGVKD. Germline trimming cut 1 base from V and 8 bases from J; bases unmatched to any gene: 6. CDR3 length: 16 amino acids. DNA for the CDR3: TGTGCCATCAGTGAGTACGGGACTAGCGGGCATGATGAGCAGTTCTTC. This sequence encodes CAISEYGTSGHDEQFF.

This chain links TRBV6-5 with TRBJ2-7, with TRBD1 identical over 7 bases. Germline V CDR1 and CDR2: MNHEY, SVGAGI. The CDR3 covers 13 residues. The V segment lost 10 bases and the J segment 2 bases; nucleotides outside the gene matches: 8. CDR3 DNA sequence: TGTGCCACTACACAGGGGAGTGCCTACGAGCAGTACTTC. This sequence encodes CATTQGSAYEQYF.

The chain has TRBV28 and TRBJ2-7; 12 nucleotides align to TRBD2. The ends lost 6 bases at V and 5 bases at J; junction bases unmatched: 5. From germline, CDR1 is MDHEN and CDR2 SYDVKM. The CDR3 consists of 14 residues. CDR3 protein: CASRKGLAGNEQYF. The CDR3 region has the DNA TGTGCCAGCAGAAAAGGACTAGCGGGAAACGAGCAGTACTTC. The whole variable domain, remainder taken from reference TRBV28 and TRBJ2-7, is DVKVTQSSRYLVKRTGEKVFLECVQDMDHENMFWYRQDPGLGLRLIYFSYDVKMKEKGDIPEGYSVSREKKERFSLILESASTNQTSMYLCASRKGLAGNEQYFGPGTRLTVT.

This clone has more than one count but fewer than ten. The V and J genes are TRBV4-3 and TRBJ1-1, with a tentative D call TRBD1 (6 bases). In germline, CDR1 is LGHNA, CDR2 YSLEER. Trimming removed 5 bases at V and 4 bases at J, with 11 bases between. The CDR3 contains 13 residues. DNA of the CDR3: TGCGCCAGCAGCGCACAGGGTGTCACTGAAGCTTTCTTT. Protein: CASSAQGVTEAFF.

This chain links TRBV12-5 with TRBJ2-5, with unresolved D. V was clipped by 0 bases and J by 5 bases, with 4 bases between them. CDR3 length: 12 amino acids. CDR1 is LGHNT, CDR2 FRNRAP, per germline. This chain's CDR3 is CASGLVRETQYF. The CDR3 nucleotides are TGTGCTAGTGGTTTGGTCCGGGAGACCCAGTACTTC.

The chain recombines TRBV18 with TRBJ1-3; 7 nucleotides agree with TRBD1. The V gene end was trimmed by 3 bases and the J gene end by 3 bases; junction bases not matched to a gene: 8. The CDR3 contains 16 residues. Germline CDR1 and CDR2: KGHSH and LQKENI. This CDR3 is CASSPTTGQIGNTIYF. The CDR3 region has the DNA TGTGCCAGCTCACCTACGACAGGGCAGATTGGAAACACCATATATTTT. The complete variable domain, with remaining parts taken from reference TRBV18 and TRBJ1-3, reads NAGVMQNPRHLVRRRGQEARLRCSPMKGHSHVYWYRQLPEEGLKFMVYLQKENIIDESGMPKERFSAEFPKEGPSILRIQQVVRGDSAAYFCASSPTTGQIGNTIYFGEGSWLTVV.

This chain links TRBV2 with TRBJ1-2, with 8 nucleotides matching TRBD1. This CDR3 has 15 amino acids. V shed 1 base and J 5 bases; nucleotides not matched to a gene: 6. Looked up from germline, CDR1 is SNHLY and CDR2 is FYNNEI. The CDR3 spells CASSEEGTGGYGYTF. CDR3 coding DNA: TGTGCCAGCAGTGAAGAAGGGACAGGAGGGTATGGCTACACCTTC.

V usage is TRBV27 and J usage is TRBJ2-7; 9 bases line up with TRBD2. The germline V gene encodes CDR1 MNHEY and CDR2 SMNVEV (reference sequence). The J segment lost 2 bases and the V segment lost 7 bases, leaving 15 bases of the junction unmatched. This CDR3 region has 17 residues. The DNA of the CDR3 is TGTGCCAGCACTCTTTCCGGGACTAGCTACTCCGCCTACGAGCAGTACTTC. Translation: CASTLSGTSYSAYEQYF.

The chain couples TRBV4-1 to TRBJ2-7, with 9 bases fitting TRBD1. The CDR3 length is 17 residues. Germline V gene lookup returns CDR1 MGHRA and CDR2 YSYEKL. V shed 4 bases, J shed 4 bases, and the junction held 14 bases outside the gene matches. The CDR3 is CASSRRREYRGLYEQYF. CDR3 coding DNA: TGCGCCAGCAGCCGAAGGAGGGAGTACAGGGGGCTTTACGAGCAGTACTTC.

The DNA of the CDR3 is TGTGCCAGTAGTATAGTATGGTTGGCTAGCGGGAGTAATGAGCAGTTCTTC. It yields the protein CASSIVWLASGSNEQFF. The rearrangement links TRBV19 to TRBJ2-1, with TRBD2 matching over 10 bases. CDR3 size: 17 residues. J was trimmed by 7 bases and V by 1 base; bases with no gene match: 10. From germline, CDR1 is LNHDA and CDR2 SQIVND (reference sequence).

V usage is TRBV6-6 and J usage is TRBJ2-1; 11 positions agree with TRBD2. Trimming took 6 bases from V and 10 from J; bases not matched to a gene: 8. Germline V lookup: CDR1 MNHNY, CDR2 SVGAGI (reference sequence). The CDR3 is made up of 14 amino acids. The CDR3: CASRHIAGGLEQFF. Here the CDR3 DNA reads TGTGCCAGCAGACACATAGCGGGAGGGTTGGAGCAGTTCTTC.

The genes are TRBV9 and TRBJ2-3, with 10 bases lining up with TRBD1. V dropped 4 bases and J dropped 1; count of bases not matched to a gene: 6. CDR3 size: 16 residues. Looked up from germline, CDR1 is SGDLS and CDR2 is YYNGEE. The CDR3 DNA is TGTGCCAGCAGCCCTCATGGGACAGGGGGCACAGATACGCAGTATTTT. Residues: CASSPHGTGGTDTQYF. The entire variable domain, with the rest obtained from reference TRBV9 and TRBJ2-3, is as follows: DSGVTQTPKHLITATGQRVTLRCSPRSGDLSVYWYQQSLDQGLQFLIQYYNGEERAKGNILERFSAQQFPDLHSELNLSSLELGDSALYFCASSPHGTGGTDTQYFGPGTRLTVL.

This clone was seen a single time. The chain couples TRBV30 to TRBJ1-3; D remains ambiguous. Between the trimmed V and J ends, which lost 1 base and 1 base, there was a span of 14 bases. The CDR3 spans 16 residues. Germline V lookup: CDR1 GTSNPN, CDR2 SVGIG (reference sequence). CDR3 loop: CAWSARVGYSGNTIYF. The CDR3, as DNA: TGTGCCTGGAGTGCCCGGGTGGGTTATTCTGGAAACACCATATATTTT.

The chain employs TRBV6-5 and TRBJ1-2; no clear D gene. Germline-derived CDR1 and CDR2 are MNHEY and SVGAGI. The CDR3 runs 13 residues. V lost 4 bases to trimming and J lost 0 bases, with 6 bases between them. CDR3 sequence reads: CASSSSANYGYTF. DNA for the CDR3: TGTGCCAGCAGTTCGTCAGCTAACTATGGCTACACCTTC.

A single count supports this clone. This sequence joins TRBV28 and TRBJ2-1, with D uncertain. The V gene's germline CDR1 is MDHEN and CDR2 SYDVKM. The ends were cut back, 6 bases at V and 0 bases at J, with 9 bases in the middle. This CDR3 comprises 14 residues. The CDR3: CASRERSSYNEQFF. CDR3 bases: TGTGCCAGCAGAGAGAGGAGCTCCTACAATGAGCAGTTCTTC. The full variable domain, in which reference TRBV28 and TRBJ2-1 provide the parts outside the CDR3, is DVKVTQSSRYLVKRTGEKVFLECVQDMDHENMFWYRQDPGLGLRLIYFSYDVKMKEKGDIPEGYSVSREKKERFSLILESASTNQTSMYLCASRERSSYNEQFFGPGTRLTVL.

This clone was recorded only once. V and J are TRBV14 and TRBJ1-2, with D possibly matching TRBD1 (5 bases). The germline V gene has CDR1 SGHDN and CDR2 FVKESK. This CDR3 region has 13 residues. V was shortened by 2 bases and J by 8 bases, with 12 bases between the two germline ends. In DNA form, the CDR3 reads TGTGCCAGCAGCCAACAGACAGTTGGGGGCTACACCTTC. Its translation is CASSQQTVGGYTF.

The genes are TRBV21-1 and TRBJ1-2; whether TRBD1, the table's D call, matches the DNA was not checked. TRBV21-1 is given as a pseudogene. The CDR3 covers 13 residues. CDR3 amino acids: CASSRLRDRGHTF. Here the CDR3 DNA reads TGTGCCAGCAGCCGACTCCGGGACAGGGGACACACCTTC.

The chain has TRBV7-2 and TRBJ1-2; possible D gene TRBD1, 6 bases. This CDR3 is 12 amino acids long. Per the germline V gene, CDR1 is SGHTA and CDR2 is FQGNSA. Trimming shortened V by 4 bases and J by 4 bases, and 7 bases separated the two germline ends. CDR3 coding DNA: TGTGCCAGCAGCTCGGACAGCTATGGCTACACCTTC. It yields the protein CASSSDSYGYTF.

The CDR3 sequence: CASSPGQGISGEQYV. CDR3 bases: TGTGCCTCAAGCCCGGGACAGGGGATCTCTGGAGAGCAGTACGTC. This chain connects TRBV10-3 to TRBJ2-7; TRBD1 matches 10 bases. The V gene's germline CDR1 is ENHRY and CDR2 SYGVKD. J lost 7 bases, V lost 11 bases, and 17 bases had no gene match. CDR3 length: 15 amino acids.

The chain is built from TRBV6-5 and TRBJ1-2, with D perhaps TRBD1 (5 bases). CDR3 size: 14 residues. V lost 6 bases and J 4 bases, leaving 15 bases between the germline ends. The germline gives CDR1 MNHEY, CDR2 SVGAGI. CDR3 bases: TGTGCCAGCAGCCCTCAGACAGAACTCTATGGCTACACCTTC. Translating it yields CASSPQTELYGYTF.

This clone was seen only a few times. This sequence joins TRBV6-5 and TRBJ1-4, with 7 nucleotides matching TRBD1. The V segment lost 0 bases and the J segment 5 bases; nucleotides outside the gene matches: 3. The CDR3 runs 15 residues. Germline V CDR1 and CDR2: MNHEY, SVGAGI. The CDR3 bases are TGTGCCAGCAGTTACTCGACAGGGAAAAATGAAAAACTGTTTTTT. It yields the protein CASSYSTGKNEKLFF.

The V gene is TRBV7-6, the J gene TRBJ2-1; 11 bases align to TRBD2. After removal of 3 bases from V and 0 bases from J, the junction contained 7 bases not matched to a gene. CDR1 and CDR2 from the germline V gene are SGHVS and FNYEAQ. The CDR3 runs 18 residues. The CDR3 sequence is CASSLALAGVPSYNEQFF. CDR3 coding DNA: TGTGCCAGCAGCTTGGCACTAGCGGGAGTACCCTCCTACAATGAGCAGTTCTTC.

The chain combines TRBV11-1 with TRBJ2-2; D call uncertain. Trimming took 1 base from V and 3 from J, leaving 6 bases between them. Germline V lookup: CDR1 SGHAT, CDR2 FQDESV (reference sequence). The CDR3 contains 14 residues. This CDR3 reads CASSLETHTGELFF. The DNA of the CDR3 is TGTGCCAGCAGCTTAGAGACACACACCGGGGAGCTGTTTTTT.

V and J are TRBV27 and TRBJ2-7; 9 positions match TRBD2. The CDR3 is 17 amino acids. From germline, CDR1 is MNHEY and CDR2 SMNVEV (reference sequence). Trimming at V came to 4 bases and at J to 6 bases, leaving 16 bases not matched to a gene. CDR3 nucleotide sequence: TGTGCCAGCAGTTCCGGGATCGACGCGGGAGGGCCGCGCGAGCAGTACTTC. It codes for CASSSGIDAGGPREQYF.

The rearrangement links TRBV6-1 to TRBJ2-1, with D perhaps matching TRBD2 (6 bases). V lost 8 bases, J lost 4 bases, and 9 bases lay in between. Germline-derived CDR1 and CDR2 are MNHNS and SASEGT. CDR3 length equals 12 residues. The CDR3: CASGTEYNEQFF. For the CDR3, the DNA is TGTGCCAGCGGGACTGAGTACAATGAGCAGTTCTTC.

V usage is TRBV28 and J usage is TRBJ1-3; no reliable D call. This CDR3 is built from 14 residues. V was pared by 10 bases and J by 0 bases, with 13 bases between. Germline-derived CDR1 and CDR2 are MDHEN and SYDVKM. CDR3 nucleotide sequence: TGTGCCACCTCCCTACTCTACTCTGGAAACACCATATATTTT. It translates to CATSLLYSGNTIYF.